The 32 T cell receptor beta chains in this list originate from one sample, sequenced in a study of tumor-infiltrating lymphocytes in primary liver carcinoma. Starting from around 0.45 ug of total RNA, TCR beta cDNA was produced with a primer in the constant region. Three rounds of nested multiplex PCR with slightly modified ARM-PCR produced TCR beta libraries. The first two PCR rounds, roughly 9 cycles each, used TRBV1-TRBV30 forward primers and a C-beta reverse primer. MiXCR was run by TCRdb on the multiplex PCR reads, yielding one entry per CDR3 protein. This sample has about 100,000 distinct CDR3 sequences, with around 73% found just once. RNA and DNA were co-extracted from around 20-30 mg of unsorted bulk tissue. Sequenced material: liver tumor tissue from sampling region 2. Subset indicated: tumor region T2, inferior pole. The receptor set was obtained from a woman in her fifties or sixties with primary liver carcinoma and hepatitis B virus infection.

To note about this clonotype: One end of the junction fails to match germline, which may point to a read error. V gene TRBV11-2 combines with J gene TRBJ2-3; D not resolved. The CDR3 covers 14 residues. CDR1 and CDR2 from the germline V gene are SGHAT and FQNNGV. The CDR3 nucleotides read TGTGCCAACAGTTTAGTATCGATCACAGATACGCTGTATTTT. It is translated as CANSLVSITDTLYF.

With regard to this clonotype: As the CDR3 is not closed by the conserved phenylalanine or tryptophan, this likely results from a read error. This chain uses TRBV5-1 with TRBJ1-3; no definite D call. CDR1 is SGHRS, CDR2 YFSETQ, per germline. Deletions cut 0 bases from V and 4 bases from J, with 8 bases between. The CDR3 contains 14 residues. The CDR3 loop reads CASSLGSAGNTIYS. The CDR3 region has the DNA TGCGCCAGCAGCTTGGGGTCTGCCGGAAACACCATATATTCT.

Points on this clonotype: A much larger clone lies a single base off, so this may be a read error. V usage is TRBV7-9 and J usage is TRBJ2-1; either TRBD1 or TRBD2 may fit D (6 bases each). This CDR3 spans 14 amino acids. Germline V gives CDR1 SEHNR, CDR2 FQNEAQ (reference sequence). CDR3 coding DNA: TGTGCCGGCAGCTTAGAAGGGGGGTACAATGAGCAGTTCTTC. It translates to CAGSLEGGYNEQFF.

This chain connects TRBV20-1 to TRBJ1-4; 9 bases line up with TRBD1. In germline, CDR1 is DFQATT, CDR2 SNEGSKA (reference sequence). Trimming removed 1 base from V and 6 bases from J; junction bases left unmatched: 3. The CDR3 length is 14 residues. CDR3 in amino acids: CSARARDRDEKLFF. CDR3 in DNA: TGCAGTGCTAGAGCCCGGGACAGGGATGAAAAACTGTTTTTT.

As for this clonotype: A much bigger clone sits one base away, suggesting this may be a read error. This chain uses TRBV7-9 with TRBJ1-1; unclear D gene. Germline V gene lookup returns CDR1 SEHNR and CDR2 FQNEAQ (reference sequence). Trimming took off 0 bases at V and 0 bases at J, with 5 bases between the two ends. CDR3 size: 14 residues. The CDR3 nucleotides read TGTGCCAGCAGCTTAGCCAGCTTGAACACTGAAGCTTTCTTT. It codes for CASSLASLNTEAFF.

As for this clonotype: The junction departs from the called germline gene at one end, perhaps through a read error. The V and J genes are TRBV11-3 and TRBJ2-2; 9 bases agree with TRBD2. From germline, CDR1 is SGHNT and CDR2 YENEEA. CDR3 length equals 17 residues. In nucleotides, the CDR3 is TGTGCCAGCAGCTTAGCCAGGCTAGCGGGGAACACCGGGCAGCTGTTTTTT. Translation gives CASSLARLAGNTGQLFF.

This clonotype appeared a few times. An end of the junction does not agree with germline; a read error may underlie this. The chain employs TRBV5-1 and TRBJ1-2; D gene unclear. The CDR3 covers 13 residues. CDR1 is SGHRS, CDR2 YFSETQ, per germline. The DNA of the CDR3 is TGCGCCAACAGCCTACAGACAAGTCGAGGCTACACCTTC. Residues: CANSLQTSRGYTF.

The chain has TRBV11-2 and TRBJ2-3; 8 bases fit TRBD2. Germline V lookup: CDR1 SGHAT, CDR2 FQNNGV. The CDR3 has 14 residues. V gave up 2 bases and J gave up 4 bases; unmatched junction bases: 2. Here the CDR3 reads CASSLLAGPDTQYF. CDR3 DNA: TGTGCCAGCAGCTTACTAGCGGGCCCAGATACGCAGTATTTT.

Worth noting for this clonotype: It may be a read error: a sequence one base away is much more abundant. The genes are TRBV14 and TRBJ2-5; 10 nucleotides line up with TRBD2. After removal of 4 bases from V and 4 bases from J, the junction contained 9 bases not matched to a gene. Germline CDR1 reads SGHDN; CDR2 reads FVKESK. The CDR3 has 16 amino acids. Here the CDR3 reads CASSLRAGGNLETQYF. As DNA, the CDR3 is TGTGCCAGCAGCCTGCGAGCGGGAGGGAACCTAGAGACCCAGTACTTC.

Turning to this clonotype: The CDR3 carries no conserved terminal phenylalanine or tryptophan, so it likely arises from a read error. CDR3 protein: CSARDTRGGYNEQFL. DNA for the CDR3: TGCAGTGCTAGAGATACGAGGGGAGGCTACAATGAGCAGTTCTTA. The chain carries TRBV20-1 and TRBJ2-1; possible D gene TRBD2, 6 bases. The germline V and J ends were trimmed by 0 bases and 3 bases, with 12 bases remaining between them. CDR1 is DFQATT and CDR2 is SNEGSKA in the germline V gene (reference sequence). This CDR3 comprises 15 residues.

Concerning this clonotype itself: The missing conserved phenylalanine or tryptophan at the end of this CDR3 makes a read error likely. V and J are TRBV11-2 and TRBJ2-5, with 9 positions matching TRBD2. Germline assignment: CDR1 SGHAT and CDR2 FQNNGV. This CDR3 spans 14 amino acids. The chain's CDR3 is CASNFSGRKETQYL. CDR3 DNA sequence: TGTGCCAGCAACTTCAGCGGGAGGAAAGAGACGCAGTACTTG.

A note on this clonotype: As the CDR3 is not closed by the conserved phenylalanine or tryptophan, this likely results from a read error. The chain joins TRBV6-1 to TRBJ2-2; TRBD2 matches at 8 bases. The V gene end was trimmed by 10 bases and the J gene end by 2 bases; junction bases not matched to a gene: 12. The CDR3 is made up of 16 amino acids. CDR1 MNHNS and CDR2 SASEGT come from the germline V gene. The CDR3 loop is CANSSGTRVNTGELFI. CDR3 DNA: TGTGCCAACAGCTCCGGGACTAGAGTTAACACCGGGGAGCTGTTTATT.

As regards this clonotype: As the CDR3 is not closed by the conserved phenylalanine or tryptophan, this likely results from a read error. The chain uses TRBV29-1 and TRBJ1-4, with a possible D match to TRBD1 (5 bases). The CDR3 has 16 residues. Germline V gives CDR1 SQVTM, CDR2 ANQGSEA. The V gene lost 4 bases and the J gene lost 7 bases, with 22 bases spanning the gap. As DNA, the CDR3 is TGCAGCGTTGGGTTATTCGGTGGGGGACTTAGTGAAAAACTGTTTTAT. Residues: CSVGLFGGGLSEKLFY.

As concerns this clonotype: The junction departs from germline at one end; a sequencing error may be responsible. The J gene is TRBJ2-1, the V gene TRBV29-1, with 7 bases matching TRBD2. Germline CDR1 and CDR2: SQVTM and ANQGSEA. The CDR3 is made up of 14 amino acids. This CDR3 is CSVPQLASYNEQFF. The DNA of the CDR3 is TGCAGCGTCCCCCAACTAGCGTCGTACAATGAGCAATTCTTC.

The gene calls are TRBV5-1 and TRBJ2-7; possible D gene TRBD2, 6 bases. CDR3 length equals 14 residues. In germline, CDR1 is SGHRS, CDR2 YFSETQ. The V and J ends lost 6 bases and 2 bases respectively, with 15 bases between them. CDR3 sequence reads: CASNLRERAYEQYF. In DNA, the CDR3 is TGCGCCAGCAACCTCCGGGAGAGGGCCTACGAGCAGTACTTC.

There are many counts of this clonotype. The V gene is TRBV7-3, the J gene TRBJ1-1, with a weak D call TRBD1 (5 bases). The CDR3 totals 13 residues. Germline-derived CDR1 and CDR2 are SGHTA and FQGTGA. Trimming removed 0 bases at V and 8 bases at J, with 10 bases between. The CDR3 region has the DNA TGTGCCAGCAGCTTAACTGGGGGGGGAGAAGCTTTCTTT. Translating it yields CASSLTGGGEAFF.

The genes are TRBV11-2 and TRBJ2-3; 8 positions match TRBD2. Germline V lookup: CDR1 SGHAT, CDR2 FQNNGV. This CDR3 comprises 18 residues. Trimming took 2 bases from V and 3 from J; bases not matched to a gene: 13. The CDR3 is CASSLTGQAGAPTDTQYF. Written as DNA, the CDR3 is TGTGCCAGCAGCTTAACAGGACAAGCGGGAGCGCCGACAGATACGCAGTATTTT.

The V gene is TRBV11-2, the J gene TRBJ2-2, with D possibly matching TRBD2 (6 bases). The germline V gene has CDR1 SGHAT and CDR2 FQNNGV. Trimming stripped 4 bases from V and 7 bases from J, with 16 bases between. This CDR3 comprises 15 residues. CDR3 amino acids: CASSWEDPDIGELFF. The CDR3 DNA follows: TGTGCCAGCAGCTGGGAGGATCCGGACATCGGGGAGCTGTTTTTT.

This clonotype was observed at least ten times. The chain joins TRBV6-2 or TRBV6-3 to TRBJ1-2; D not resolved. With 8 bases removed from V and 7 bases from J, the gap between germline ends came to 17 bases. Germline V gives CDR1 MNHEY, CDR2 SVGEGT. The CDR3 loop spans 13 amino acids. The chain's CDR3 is CASGRGTTTGYTF. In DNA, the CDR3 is TGTGCCAGCGGCAGAGGAACTACCACTGGCTACACCTTC.

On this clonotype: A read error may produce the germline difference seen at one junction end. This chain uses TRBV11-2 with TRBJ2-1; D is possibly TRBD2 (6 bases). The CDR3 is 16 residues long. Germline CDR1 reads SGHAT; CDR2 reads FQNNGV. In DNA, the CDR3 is TGTGCCAGCAGCCTCCCTGGCACTAACGGGAGAAGTGAGCAGCTCTTC. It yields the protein CASSLPGTNGRSEQLF.

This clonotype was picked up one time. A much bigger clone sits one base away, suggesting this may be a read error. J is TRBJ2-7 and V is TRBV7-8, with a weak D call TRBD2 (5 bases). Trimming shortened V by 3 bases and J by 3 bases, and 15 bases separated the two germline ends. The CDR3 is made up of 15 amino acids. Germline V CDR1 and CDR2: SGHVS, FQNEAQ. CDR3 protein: CASSFLALDFYEQYF. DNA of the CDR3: TGTGCCAGCAGCTTCCTAGCCCTGGACTTCTACGAGCAGTACTTC.

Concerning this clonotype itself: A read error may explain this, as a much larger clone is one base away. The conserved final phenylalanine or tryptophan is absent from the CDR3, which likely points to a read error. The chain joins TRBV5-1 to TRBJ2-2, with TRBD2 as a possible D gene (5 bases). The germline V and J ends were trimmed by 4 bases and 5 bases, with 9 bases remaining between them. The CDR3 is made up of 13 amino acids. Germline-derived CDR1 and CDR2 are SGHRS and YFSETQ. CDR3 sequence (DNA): TGCGCCAGCAGCCTGACGGGGACCGGGGAGCTGTTTTTA. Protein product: CASSLTGTGELFL.

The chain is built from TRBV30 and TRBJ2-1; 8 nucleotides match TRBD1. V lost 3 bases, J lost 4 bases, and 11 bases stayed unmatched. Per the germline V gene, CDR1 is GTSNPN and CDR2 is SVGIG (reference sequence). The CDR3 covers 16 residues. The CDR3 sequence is CAWRGGQGKEYNEQFF. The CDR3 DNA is TGTGCCTGGAGGGGCGGACAGGGAAAAGAGTACAATGAGCAGTTCTTC.

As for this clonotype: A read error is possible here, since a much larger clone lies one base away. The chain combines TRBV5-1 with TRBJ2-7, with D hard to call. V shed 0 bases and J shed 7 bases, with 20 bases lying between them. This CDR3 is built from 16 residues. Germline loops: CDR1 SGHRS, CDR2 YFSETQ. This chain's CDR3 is CASSLEGSLSYNEQYF. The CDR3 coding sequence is TGCGCCAGCAGCTTGGAGGGTAGCCTCTCCTACAATGAGCAGTACTTC.

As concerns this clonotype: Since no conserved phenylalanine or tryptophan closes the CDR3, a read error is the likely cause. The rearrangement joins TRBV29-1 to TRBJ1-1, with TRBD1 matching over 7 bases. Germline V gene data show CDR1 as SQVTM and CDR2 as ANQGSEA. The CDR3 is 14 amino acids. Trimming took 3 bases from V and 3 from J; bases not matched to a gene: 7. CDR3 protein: CSVDRGIGYTEAFI. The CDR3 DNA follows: TGCAGCGTTGACAGGGGGATAGGATACACTGAAGCTTTCATT.

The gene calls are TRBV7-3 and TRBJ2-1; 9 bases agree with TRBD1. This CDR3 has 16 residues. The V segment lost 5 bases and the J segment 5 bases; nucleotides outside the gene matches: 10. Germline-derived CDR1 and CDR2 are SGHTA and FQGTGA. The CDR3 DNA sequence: TGTGCCAGCAGCATGACCCGGGACAGGGTTCACAATGAGCAGTTCTTC. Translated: CASSMTRDRVHNEQFF.

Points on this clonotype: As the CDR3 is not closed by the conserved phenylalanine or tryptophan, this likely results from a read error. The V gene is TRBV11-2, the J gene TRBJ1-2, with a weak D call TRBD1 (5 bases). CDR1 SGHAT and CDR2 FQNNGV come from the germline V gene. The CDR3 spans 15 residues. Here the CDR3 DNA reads TGTGCCAGCAGCTTAGGTACAGGACTCAACTACGGCTACACCGTC. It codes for CASSLGTGLNYGYTV.

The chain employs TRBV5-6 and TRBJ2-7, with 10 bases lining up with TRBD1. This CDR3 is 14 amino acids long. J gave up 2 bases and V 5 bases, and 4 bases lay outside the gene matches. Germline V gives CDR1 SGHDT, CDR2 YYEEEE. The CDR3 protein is CASRGTGEAYEQYF. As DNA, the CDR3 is TGTGCCAGCAGGGGGACAGGGGAGGCCTACGAGCAGTACTTC.

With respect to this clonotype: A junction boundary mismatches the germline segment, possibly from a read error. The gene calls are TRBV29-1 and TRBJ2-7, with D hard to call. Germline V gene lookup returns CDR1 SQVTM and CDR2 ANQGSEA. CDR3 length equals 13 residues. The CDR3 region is CGVEVRVPYEQYF. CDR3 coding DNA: TGCGGCGTTGAAGTTCGGGTCCCCTACGAGCAGTACTTC.

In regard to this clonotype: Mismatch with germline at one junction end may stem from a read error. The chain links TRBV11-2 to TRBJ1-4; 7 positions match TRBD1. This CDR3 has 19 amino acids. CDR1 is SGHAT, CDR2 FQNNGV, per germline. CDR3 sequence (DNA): TGTGTCAGCAGCTTAGCGGGAGCACAGGGGTCCTCGGTGGGCTTAGAGCTGTTTTTT. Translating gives CVSSLAGAQGSSVGLELFF.

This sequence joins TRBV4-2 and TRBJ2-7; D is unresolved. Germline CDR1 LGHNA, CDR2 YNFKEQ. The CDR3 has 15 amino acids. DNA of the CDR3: TGTGCCAGCAGCCAAGAATTGGAGACATCCTACGAGCAATACGTC. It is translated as CASSQELETSYEQYV.

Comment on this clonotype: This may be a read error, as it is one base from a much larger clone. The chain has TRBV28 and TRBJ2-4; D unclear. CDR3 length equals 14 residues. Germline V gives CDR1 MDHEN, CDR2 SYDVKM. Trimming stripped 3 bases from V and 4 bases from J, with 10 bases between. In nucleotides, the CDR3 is TGTGCCAGCAGTTTCTCAAGACTGAAAAACATTCAGTACTTC. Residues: CASSFSRLKNIQYF. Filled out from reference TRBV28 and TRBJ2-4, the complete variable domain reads DVKVTQSSRYLVKRTGEKVFLECVQDMDHENMFWYRQDPGLGLRLIYFSYDVKMKEKGDIPEGYSVSREKKERFSLILESASTNQTSMYLCASSFSRLKNIQYFGAGTRLSVL.